Given below is one T cell receptor (beta chain) in context. Its specificity is not known. This entry comes from a study of shared clonotypes between healthy human individuals. Whole-study context: In total, the donors were a couple of women and a few men aged 18 to 49.

At a deep level, the assay was run. Libraries were prepared by immunoSEQ multiplex PCR; TCRdb keeps only in-frame clonotypes and omits some of them. This table has about 2 million clones, just under 95% appearing once. Naive CD8 isolation took CD45RO-negative cells positively selected for CCR7 and excluded terminally differentiated effector memory CD45RA+ cells. General study points: How much donors shared clonotypes was expected to be affected by sequencing depth.

Germline lookup yields CDR1 SGHNT and CDR2 YYREEE (reference sequence). This CDR3 has 13 residues. V lost 0 bases, J lost 7 bases, and 10 bases lay in between. This sequence was found in a man aged 18 to 30 in good health. This chain uses TRBV5-4 with TRBJ1-2, with D possibly matching TRBD1 (6 bases). The sample taken for sequencing was naive CD8+ T cells sorted from blood. The CDR3 sequence: CASSLGGATGYTF. DNA for the CDR3: TGTGCCAGCAGCTTGGGGGGGGCGACTGGCTACACCTTC.